What follows are 22 T cell receptor beta chains derived from one specimen sequenced in a study of T cell repertoires in cytomegalovirus infection. TCRdb re-derived calls from the reads in MiXCR, one entry per CDR3 protein. The sample includes about 76,000 distinct CDR3 sequences, 3.7% of them seen just once. Sequencing input: PBMCs. The receptors here all came from a human donor in good health (CMV status not recorded). Some clones in this sample may be carry-over from other donors' samples.

This clonotype was seen at least ten times. The chain couples TRBV11-2 to TRBJ2-5; D is perhaps TRBD1 or TRBD2 (6 bases each). Trimming removed 6 bases from V and 1 base from J, with 15 bases in between. The CDR3 runs to 15 residues. The germline V gene encodes CDR1 SGHAT and CDR2 FQNNGV. Here the CDR3 DNA reads TGTGCCAGCAGTTCCAGGGGTAGCGGCCAAGAGACCCAGTACTTC. Amino acids: CASSSRGSGQETQYF.

This clonotype was detected many times. This chain links TRBV5-6 with TRBJ2-5; 7 nucleotides align to TRBD1. There are 15 residues in the CDR3. Trimming took 4 bases from V and 2 from J; bases not matched to a gene: 8. Germline V gene lookup returns CDR1 SGHDT and CDR2 YYEEEE. CDR3: CASSGTGTAQETQYF. As DNA, the CDR3 is TGTGCCAGCAGCGGCACCGGGACAGCGCAAGAGACCCAGTACTTC.

This clonotype was recorded many times. V usage is TRBV20-1 and J usage is TRBJ1-5; no definite D call. The CDR3 spans 13 residues. Trimming cost V 6 bases and J 1 base, with 10 bases left between them. In germline, CDR1 is DFQATT, CDR2 SNEGSKA (reference sequence). The CDR3 here is CSAGRWSNQPQHF. The CDR3 DNA reads as TGCAGTGCCGGGCGTTGGAGCAATCAGCCCCAGCATTTT.

This clonotype was counted at least ten times. The genes are TRBV7-2 and TRBJ2-5; TRBD2 aligns across 8 bases. The ends lost 5 bases at V and 7 bases at J; junction bases unmatched: 12. The CDR3 is 15 amino acids. Germline V gene sequence: CDR1 SGHTA, CDR2 FQGNSA. Written as DNA, the CDR3 is TGTGCCAGCAGCCCCCAGGGCGGGGGGACGCGGACCCAGTACTTC. Its translation is CASSPQGGGTRTQYF.

This clonotype has ten or more counts. The J gene is TRBJ2-1, the V gene TRBV12-3 or TRBV12-4, with 9 positions matching TRBD2. The ends lost 6 bases at V and 0 bases at J; junction bases unmatched: 15. The CDR3 is 19 amino acids. CDR3 coding DNA: TGTGCCAGCAGACCCCCCCGGCTAGCGGGGACTAGCTCCTACAATGAGCAGTTCTTC. Protein: CASRPPRLAGTSSYNEQFF.

The sample holds many counts of this clonotype. J is TRBJ2-7 and V is TRBV28; D tentatively reads TRBD1 or TRBD2 (5 bases each). The V gene lost 2 bases and the J gene lost 4 bases, with 12 bases spanning the gap. Looked up from germline, CDR1 is MDHEN and CDR2 is SYDVKM. The CDR3 has 14 amino acids. CDR3 protein: CASSLPGPRYEQYF. In nucleotides, the CDR3 is TGTGCCAGCAGTTTACCGGGACCGAGATACGAGCAGTACTTC. Together with reference TRBV28 and TRBJ2-7, the CDR3 gives the full variable domain: DVKVTQSSRYLVKRTGEKVFLECVQDMDHENMFWYRQDPGLGLRLIYFSYDVKMKEKGDIPEGYSVSREKKERFSLILESASTNQTSMYLCASSLPGPRYEQYFGPGTRLTVT.

This clonotype was recorded at least ten times. The chain is built from TRBV6-1 and TRBJ2-7; 10 bases align to TRBD1. The V and J ends lost 6 bases and 0 bases, in that order; junction bases with no gene match: 8. The CDR3 loop spans 16 amino acids. In germline, CDR1 is MNHNS, CDR2 SASEGT. The CDR3, as DNA: TGTGCCAGCAGGGGGGACAGGGGACGTAACTCCTACGAGCAGTACTTC. Protein product: CASRGDRGRNSYEQYF.

In this sample, this clonotype turned up many times. The chain carries TRBV27 and TRBJ2-7; D perhaps matches TRBD1 (6 bases). Germline CDR1 is MNHEY and CDR2 is SMNVEV (reference sequence). Between the trimmed V and J ends, which lost 4 bases and 4 bases, there was a span of 11 bases. This CDR3 contains 13 residues. The CDR3 sequence: CASSSGQIYEQYF. The CDR3 DNA is TGTGCCAGCAGTTCAGGACAGATTTACGAGCAGTACTTC.

At least ten counts were recorded for this clonotype. The V call is TRBV18, the J call TRBJ2-7; 8 bases are shared with TRBD1. Germline lookup yields CDR1 KGHSH and CDR2 LQKENI. The V and J ends lost 3 bases and 2 bases, in that order; junction bases with no gene match: 3. This CDR3 is 14 amino acids long. Here the CDR3 DNA reads TGTGCCAGCTCACCGAACAGGGGGGCCTACGAGCAGTACTTC. This translates into CASSPNRGAYEQYF.

This clonotype was found many times. CDR3: CASSYGGHNPSTDTQYF. The CDR3 nucleotides are TGTGCCAGCAGTTACGGAGGACATAACCCTAGCACAGATACGCAGTATTTT. The chain uses TRBV6-2 or TRBV6-3 and TRBJ2-3; either TRBD1 or TRBD2 may fit D (5 bases each). The CDR3 runs to 17 residues. Trimming left V 2 bases short and J 0 bases short, with 15 bases between. Per germline, CDR1 MNHEY and CDR2 SVGEGT.

This clonotype was detected ten times or more. V gene TRBV29-1 combines with J gene TRBJ1-1; possible D gene TRBD1, 6 bases. V was pared by 6 bases and J by 1 base, with 12 bases between. Germline V gene sequence: CDR1 SQVTM, CDR2 ANQGSEA. CDR3 length equals 13 residues. The CDR3 reads CSVSQGTNTEAFF. The CDR3 region has the DNA TGCAGCGTCTCACAGGGAACGAACACTGAAGCTTTCTTT. The variable domain in full, with the rest retrieved from reference TRBV29-1 and TRBJ1-1, is SAVISQKPSRDICQRGTSLTIQCQVDSQVTMMFWYRQQPGQSLTLIATANQGSEATYESGFVIDKFPISRPNLTFSTLTVSNMSPEDSSIYLCSVSQGTNTEAFFGQGTRLTVV.

This clonotype was found many times. The gene calls are TRBV6-5 and TRBJ1-5, with D tentatively TRBD1 (5 bases). Germline V gene data show CDR1 as MNHEY and CDR2 as SVGAGI. The CDR3 runs 15 residues. Trimming pared 2 bases from V and 4 bases from J, leaving 12 bases between. CDR3 sequence reads: CASSYAAGQNQPQHF. DNA for the CDR3: TGTGCCAGCAGTTACGCCGCCGGACAAAATCAGCCCCAGCATTTT.

This clonotype was recorded many times. The V call is TRBV7-9, the J call TRBJ1-1; no clear D gene. CDR1 SEHNR and CDR2 FQNEAQ come from the germline V gene (reference sequence). The CDR3 has 13 residues. Trimming took 3 bases from V and 1 from J, leaving 6 bases between them. The CDR3 DNA follows: TGTGCCAGCAGCTTGTACACGAACACTGAAGCTTTCTTT. Residues: CASSLYTNTEAFF.

This clonotype has a count of ten or more. V is TRBV7-8 and J is TRBJ2-1, with 7 bases aligning to TRBD1. The germline V gene encodes CDR1 SGHVS and CDR2 FQNEAQ. V lost 0 bases and J lost 0; bases outside the gene matches: 2. The length of the CDR3 is 16 residues. In DNA, the CDR3 is TGTGCCAGCAGCTTAGCGAGGACAGGCTCCTACAATGAGCAGTTCTTC. Translated: CASSLARTGSYNEQFF.

This clonotype has at least ten counts. The rearrangement uses TRBV19 and TRBJ1-1, with D uncertain. The germline V and J ends were trimmed by 3 bases and 0 bases, with 8 bases remaining between them. The CDR3 has 14 residues. CDR1 and CDR2 (germline): LNHDA, SQIVND (reference sequence). The CDR3, as DNA: TGTGCCAGTAGTATGTCGCAGGTGAACACTGAAGCTTTCTTT. It yields the protein CASSMSQVNTEAFF.

At least ten counts were recorded for this clonotype. The chain carries TRBV7-6 and TRBJ1-5; D possibly corresponds to TRBD1 (6 bases). The germline V gene encodes CDR1 SGHVS and CDR2 FNYEAQ. The CDR3 contains 16 residues. The V gene lost 1 base and the J gene lost 6 bases, with 16 bases spanning the gap. The CDR3 bases are TGTGCCAGCAGCTTAGACGAGGGGGGCTTCGGTCAGCCCCAGCATTTT. This codes for CASSLDEGGFGQPQHF. Supplemented by reference TRBV7-6 and TRBJ1-5, the full variable domain reads GAGVSQSPRYKVTKRGQDVALRCDPISGHVSLYWYRQALGQGPEFLTYFNYEAQQDKSGLPNDRFSAERPEGSISTLTIQRTEQRDSAMYRCASSLDEGGFGQPQHFGDGTRLSIL.

This clonotype came up many times. The chain has TRBV28 and TRBJ1-5; D is uncertain. Germline-derived CDR1 and CDR2 are MDHEN and SYDVKM. The CDR3 runs 14 residues. The germline V and J ends were trimmed by 3 bases and 3 bases, with 9 bases remaining between them. The CDR3 sequence is CASSFMTVNQPQHF. Written as DNA, the CDR3 is TGTGCCAGCAGTTTTATGACGGTCAATCAGCCCCAGCATTTT.

This clonotype was counted at least ten times. The chain employs TRBV6-6 and TRBJ2-3, with 10 bases that match TRBD2. The V and J ends lost 4 bases and 2 bases, in that order; junction bases with no gene match: 6. The CDR3 is 16 amino acids. Looked up from germline, CDR1 is MNHNY and CDR2 is SVGAGI (reference sequence). CDR3 amino acids: CASSFISGGNTDTQYF. CDR3 nucleotides: TGTGCCAGCAGTTTCATTAGCGGGGGGAACACAGATACGCAGTATTTT.

This clonotype was observed many times. V is TRBV6-6 and J is TRBJ1-1; D gene uncertain. Germline CDR1 is MNHNY and CDR2 is SVGAGI (reference sequence). The ends were cut back, 6 bases at V and 3 bases at J, with 11 bases in the middle. The CDR3 consists of 13 residues. The DNA for the CDR3 is TGTGCCAGCAGCCAAAACATCTACACTGAAGCTTTCTTT. Translation gives CASSQNIYTEAFF.

This clonotype has ten or more counts. This chain uses TRBV4-1 with TRBJ1-5, with a tentative D call TRBD1 (6 bases). The germline V gene has CDR1 MGHRA and CDR2 YSYEKL. V was trimmed by 0 bases and J by 3 bases, leaving 9 bases between them. The CDR3 sequence is 15 residues long. The CDR3 here is CASSQDWDINQPQHF. CDR3 nucleotides: TGCGCCAGCAGCCAAGACTGGGACATCAATCAGCCCCAGCATTTT.

In this sample, this clonotype turned up many times. The chain links TRBV7-8 to TRBJ1-2; weak D call: TRBD1 (6 bases). CDR1 and CDR2 from the germline V gene are SGHVS and FQNEAQ. The CDR3 runs to 14 residues. V lost 1 base and J lost 8, with 14 bases in between. CDR3 protein: CASSLGDIPQGYTF. The CDR3, as DNA: TGTGCCAGCAGCTTAGGGGACATCCCCCAGGGCTACACCTTC.

This clonotype came up many times. The chain couples TRBV3-1 to TRBJ1-4, with 11 nucleotides matching TRBD1. Germline assignment: CDR1 LGHDT and CDR2 YNNKEL (reference sequence). The CDR3 is 12 amino acids. J lost 14 bases, V lost 1 base, and 0 bases had no gene match. CDR3 residues: CASSQGDRGLFF. The DNA of the CDR3 is TGTGCCAGCAGCCAAGGGGACAGGGGGCTGTTTTTT.